This T cell receptor beta chain comes out of a study of blood T cell repertoires in COVID-19. This CDR3 contains 14 residues. CDR1 and CDR2 from the germline V gene are LGHNA and YNFKEQ. Trimming took 3 bases from V and 7 from J; bases not matched to a gene: 3. Original processing methods: Estimation of nucleated cell counts relied on the amplification of reference gene primers. Sequencing used immunoSEQ multiplex PCR; TCRdb keeps in-frame clones, though not all of them. D and trimming come from the DNA, and the V and J calls and clone size come from that table. Among roughly 290,000 clones listed, nearly 90% were seen once.

The V call is TRBV4-2, the J call TRBJ2-2; 9 nucleotides line up with TRBD1. The source is a woman aged 18-29 years with acute COVID-19. Sequenced input: PBMCs or T cells enriched from blood (not recorded which). CDR3 residues: CASSQGQGGGELFF. In DNA, the CDR3 is TGTGCCAGCAGCCAGGGACAGGGAGGCGGGGAGCTGTTTTTT.